One and the same sample provided the 5 T cell receptor beta chains below, sequenced in a study of T cells after somatic rescue of genetic block (dated by TCRdb to the early 2020s). The library was prepared using the immunoSEQ multiplex PCR assay. As stored in TCRdb, this immuneACCESS dataset retains in-frame rearrangements with V and J assigned. A fraction of the clones does not appear; measured against another copy, unresolved V genes explain less than half of the discrepancy, and the remainder lacks a known reason. Counted in this sample were approximately 88,000 clones; over 80% of them appeared once. The ten top clones hold approximately 1.5% of the sample. Sequencing was done on a sample of peripheral blood mononuclear cells (PBMCs). The receptors stem from a woman under 30.

This clone was counted once. V is TRBV28 and J is TRBJ2-7; TRBD2 aligns across 9 bases. J lost 2 bases, V lost 4 bases, and 3 bases had no gene match. Germline CDR1 MDHEN, CDR2 SYDVKM. This CDR3 has 14 residues. CDR3 loop: CASSSVAGAYEQYF. In nucleotides, the CDR3 is TGTGCCAGCAGTTCGGTAGCGGGAGCCTACGAGCAGTACTTC.

J is TRBJ2-7 and V is TRBV7-2; tentative D call: TRBD2 (6 bases). CDR1 is SGHTA and CDR2 is FQGNSA in the germline V gene. V lost 5 bases and J lost 3, with 11 bases in between. The CDR3 is 13 residues long. The CDR3 DNA follows: TGTGCCAGCAGCCCGGGACTTCTCTACGAGCAGTACTTC. Amino acid sequence: CASSPGLLYEQYF.

The chain joins TRBV10-3 to TRBJ2-7, with a weak D call TRBD2 (6 bases). The V gene's germline CDR1 is ENHRY and CDR2 SYGVKD. Trimming pared 6 bases from V and 3 bases from J, leaving 15 bases between. This CDR3 spans 14 amino acids. The CDR3 reads CAISATEAGYEQYF. CDR3 DNA sequence: TGTGCCATCAGCGCGACTGAAGCGGGCTACGAGCAGTACTTC.

This clone was detected only a few times. The chain joins TRBV11-3 to TRBJ2-6; D may match TRBD1 or TRBD2 (6 bases each). V was pared by 4 bases and J by 2 bases, with 9 bases between. Germline V gene sequence: CDR1 SGHNT, CDR2 YENEEA. The CDR3 spans 15 residues. The CDR3 nucleotides are TGTGCCAGCAGCTCCCGGGGGCCTGGGGCCAACGTCCTGACTTTC. This gives the protein CASSSRGPGANVLTF. The full variable domain, rest sourced from reference TRBV11-3 and TRBJ2-6, is EAGVVQSPRYKIIEKKQPVAFWCNPISGHNTLYWYLQNLGQGPELLIRYENEEAVDDSQLPKDRFSAERLKGVDSTLKIQPAELGDSAVYLCASSSRGPGANVLTFGAGSRLTVL.

The chain combines TRBV9 with TRBJ1-1; no firm D call. CDR3 length: 13 residues. Trimming shortened V by 4 bases and J by 8 bases, and 15 bases separated the two germline ends. In germline, CDR1 is SGDLS, CDR2 YYNGEE. This CDR3 is CASSPIFSREAFF. The CDR3, as DNA: TGTGCCAGCAGCCCAATCTTTAGCAGGGAAGCTTTCTTT.